The 26 T cell receptor beta chains listed next were all sequenced from one sample in a study of Graves' ophthalmopathy and Graves' hyperthyroidism. The TCR beta CDR3 regions underwent amplification from RNA transcripts. The first-round RT-PCR employed HTBI primers together with the Qiagen OneStep RT-PCR kit. A multiplex PCR was then performed as the second round. A single record per CDR3 protein comes from TCRdb applying MiXCR to the multiplex PCR reads. The sample lists about 700,000 distinct CDR3 sequences; 35% to 50% were seen once. Sequences were obtained from peripheral blood. These receptors came from an adult man with Graves' ophthalmopathy.

This clonotype was counted once. The J gene is TRBJ2-2, the V gene TRBV29-1; TRBD2 matches 8 bases. CDR1 is SQVTM, CDR2 ANQGSEA, per germline. The CDR3 is 17 amino acids. V lost 4 bases, J lost 5 bases, and 15 bases stayed unmatched. CDR3 amino acids: CSVGRGRAGEETGELFF. DNA of the CDR3: TGCAGCGTTGGGAGGGGTCGAGCGGGAGAAGAGACCGGGGAGCTGTTTTTT.

In its sample, this clonotype was seen many times. The chain is built from TRBV2 and TRBJ1-1, with D possibly matching TRBD1 (5 bases). The CDR3 runs 13 residues. Germline V CDR1 and CDR2: SNHLY, FYNNEI. V lost 3 bases and J lost 3, with 8 bases in between. Here the CDR3 DNA reads TGTGCCAGCAGTGAGGGGGGGTACACTGAAGCTTTCTTT. It yields the protein CASSEGGYTEAFF.

The table lists this clonotype with many counts. The rearrangement uses TRBV15 and TRBJ2-7, with D possibly being TRBD2 (5 bases). V lost 5 bases, J lost 7 bases, and 12 bases lay in between. Germline CDR1 reads LNHNV; CDR2 reads YYDKDF (reference sequence). This CDR3 is built from 12 residues. CDR3 loop: CATSEAQREQYF. CDR3 nucleotides: TGTGCCACCAGCGAGGCTCAGCGGGAGCAGTACTTC.

This clonotype occurred many times. The J gene is TRBJ2-5, the V gene TRBV7-6; 10 nucleotides match TRBD1. The germline V gene has CDR1 SGHVS and CDR2 FNYEAQ. CDR3 length: 16 amino acids. V lost 3 bases to trimming and J lost 6 bases; unmatched junction nucleotides: 10. This CDR3 reads CASSLGPGDRGQTQYF. CDR3 in DNA: TGTGCCAGCAGCTTGGGACCGGGGGACAGGGGCCAGACCCAGTACTTC.

Many counts were recorded for this clonotype. This chain connects TRBV30 to TRBJ1-5; weak D call: TRBD1 (6 bases). The CDR3 sequence is 13 residues long. V lost 3 bases and J 8 bases, leaving 14 bases between the germline ends. Germline V gene lookup returns CDR1 GTSNPN and CDR2 SVGIG (reference sequence). CDR3 sequence (DNA): TGTGCCTGGAGACAGGGAGAGACGAAGCCCCAGCATTTT. Translated: CAWRQGETKPQHF.

This clonotype was detected only once. V and J are TRBV29-1 and TRBJ2-5; 8 bases are shared with TRBD1. Germline assignment: CDR1 SQVTM and CDR2 ANQGSEA. The CDR3 consists of 14 residues. V trimming: 7 bases; J trimming: 4 bases; junction bases outside the gene matches: 11. CDR3 protein: CSAKDRAGTETQYF. CDR3 nucleotides: TGCAGCGCCAAGGACAGGGCGGGAACAGAGACCCAGTACTTC.

The gene calls are TRBV7-2 and TRBJ2-5; D might be TRBD1 (5 bases). In germline, CDR1 is SGHTA, CDR2 FQGNSA. CDR3 size: 15 residues. V was clipped by 2 bases and J by 3 bases, with 13 bases between them. The CDR3 nucleotides read TGTGCCAGCAGCTTAATGGGGAACAGGAAAGAGACCCAGTACTTC. This translates into CASSLMGNRKETQYF.

In its sample, this clonotype was seen once. This may come from a read error, since a much larger clone is one base off. The chain employs TRBV19 and TRBJ1-2; possible D gene TRBD1, 5 bases. From germline, CDR1 is LNHDA and CDR2 SQIVND (reference sequence). CDR3 length: 14 amino acids. Trimming pared 6 bases from V and 5 bases from J, leaving 16 bases between. CDR3 loop: CASSERRGTYGYTF. The CDR3 nucleotides read TGTGCCAGTAGCGAAAGGCGGGGGACTTATGGCTACACCTTC. The entire variable domain, with the rest obtained from reference TRBV19 and TRBJ1-2, is as follows: DGGITQSPKYLFRKEGQNVTLSCEQNLNHDAMYWYRQDPGQGLRLIYYSQIVNDFQKGDIAEGYSVSREKKESFPLTVTSAQKNPTAFYLCASSERRGTYGYTFGSGTRLTVV.

Ten or more counts support this clonotype. V usage is TRBV5-1 and J usage is TRBJ2-7; 9 bases agree with TRBD1. From germline, CDR1 is SGHRS and CDR2 YFSETQ. The trim removed 1 base at V and 4 bases at J, leaving 6 bases unmatched. This CDR3 comprises 15 residues. The CDR3 loop reads CASSLLGQGGYEQYF. DNA for the CDR3: TGCGCCAGCAGCTTGTTGGGACAGGGAGGATACGAGCAGTACTTC.

To note about this clonotype: Given a much more abundant clone one base away, this may be a read error. The V gene is TRBV20-1, the J gene TRBJ2-5; D is undetermined. This CDR3 has 13 amino acids. V was pared by 3 bases and J by 7 bases, with 15 bases between. CDR1 DFQATT and CDR2 SNEGSKA come from the germline V gene (reference sequence). The CDR3 nucleotides are TGCAGTGCTAGGGGTATGGGTGGCGGGACCCAGTACTTC. This gives the protein CSARGMGGGTQYF.

Note on this clonotype: At one boundary the junction diverges from the germline segment, which might be a read error. The V and J genes are TRBV10-3 and TRBJ1-1, with TRBD1 matching 9 bases. The germline gives CDR1 ENHRY, CDR2 SYGVKD. CDR3 length equals 16 residues. CDR3 amino acids: CASSYETGGGNTEAFF. DNA for the CDR3: TGTGCCAGCAGTTACGAGACAGGGGGTGGCAACACTGAAGCTTTCTTT.

This clonotype was observed many times. The chain joins TRBV11-2 to TRBJ2-5; possible D gene TRBD1, 6 bases. CDR3 length: 15 amino acids. The germline V gene has CDR1 SGHAT and CDR2 FQNNGV. V lost 1 base to trimming and J lost 6 bases, with 15 bases between them. The CDR3 loop is CASSLVGLGGKTQYF. Written as DNA, the CDR3 is TGTGCCAGCAGCTTAGTTGGTCTAGGGGGAAAGACCCAGTACTTC.

This clonotype has a count of ten or more. V is TRBV7-2 and J is TRBJ2-5, with 12 positions matching TRBD2. Germline V gene lookup returns CDR1 SGHTA and CDR2 FQGNSA. V trimming: 5 bases; J trimming: 7 bases; junction bases outside the gene matches: 8. The CDR3 contains 15 residues. The CDR3: CASSTFLAGGGTQYF. The CDR3 DNA sequence: TGTGCCAGCAGCACGTTCCTAGCGGGAGGGGGGACCCAGTACTTC.

This clonotype showed up many times. The J gene is TRBJ1-1, the V gene TRBV11-1, with D unclear. The CDR3 sequence is 13 residues long. Germline V CDR1 and CDR2: SGHAT, FQDESV (reference sequence). Trimming left V 4 bases short and J 1 base short, with 7 bases between. DNA for the CDR3: TGTGCCAGCAGCTCTGTGGGGAACACTGAAGCTTTCTTT. This encodes CASSSVGNTEAFF.

This clonotype was counted ten times or more. This chain links TRBV7-9 with TRBJ2-2; D is perhaps TRBD2 (6 bases). V was clipped by 6 bases and J by 2 bases, with 13 bases between them. Germline CDR1 and CDR2: SEHNR and FQNEAQ (reference sequence). The CDR3 runs 15 residues. CDR3 nucleotide sequence: TGTGCCAGCAGATGGCAAGCGGGTAACACCGGGGAGCTGTTTTTT. This translates into CASRWQAGNTGELFF. Complete variable domain (other parts from reference TRBV7-9 and TRBJ2-2): DTGVSQNPRHKITKRGQNVTFRCDPISEHNRLYWYRQTLGQGPEFLTYFQNEAQLEKSRLLSDRFSAERPKGSFSTLEIQRTEQGDSAMYLCASRWQAGNTGELFFGEGSRLTVL.

This clonotype was detected many times. The chain combines TRBV6-5 with TRBJ1-2, with D unresolved. The CDR3 totals 13 residues. The V gene lost 7 bases and the J gene lost 7 bases, with 16 bases spanning the gap. Germline CDR1 MNHEY, CDR2 SVGAGI. CDR3 region: CASTTPGDLGYTF. In nucleotides, the CDR3 is TGTGCCAGCACGACTCCTGGGGATCTTGGCTACACCTTC.

This clonotype was detected many times. This sequence joins TRBV7-8 and TRBJ2-7, with 12 positions matching TRBD2. This CDR3 is 15 amino acids long. Trimming cost V 5 bases and J 2 bases; bases outside gene matches: 4. Germline V gives CDR1 SGHVS, CDR2 FQNEAQ. This CDR3 is CASSGLAGGTYEQYF. Written as DNA, the CDR3 is TGTGCCAGCAGCGGGCTAGCGGGAGGGACCTACGAGCAGTACTTC. Combining the CDR3 with reference TRBV7-8 and TRBJ2-7 gives the whole variable domain GAGVSQSPRYKVAKRGQDVALRCDPISGHVSLFWYQQALGQGPEFLTYFQNEAQLDKSGLPSDRFFAERPEGSVSTLKIQRTQQEDSAVYLCASSGLAGGTYEQYFGPGTRLTVT.

This clonotype came up a few times. The V gene is TRBV30, the J gene TRBJ2-7; TRBD1 matches at 7 bases. The J segment lost 1 base and the V segment lost 2 bases, leaving 2 bases of the junction unmatched. Germline V gives CDR1 GTSNPN, CDR2 SVGIG (reference sequence). The CDR3 sequence is 13 residues long. The CDR3 reads CAWSWDRSYEQYF. The CDR3 nucleotides read TGTGCCTGGAGTTGGGACAGATCCTACGAGCAGTACTTC.

A note on this clonotype: Here the CDR3 omits its conserved ending phenylalanine or tryptophan, so a read error is the likely source. The chain is built from TRBV7-4 and TRBJ2-5; D is ambiguous. Looked up from germline, CDR1 is SGHVT and CDR2 is SQSDAQ. V dropped 5 bases and J dropped 1 base, with 11 bases sitting between them. The CDR3 extends over 14 amino acids. The DNA of the CDR3 is TGTGCCAGCAGCCCGCCAACGCCCCAAGAGACCCAGTACGTC. Protein: CASSPPTPQETQYV.

The table lists this clonotype with a few counts. The chain carries TRBV12-3 or TRBV12-4 and TRBJ1-3; no reliable D call. Between the trimmed V and J ends, which lost 3 bases and 0 bases, there was a span of 15 bases. The CDR3 has 17 amino acids. CDR3 protein: CASSFEDGGFSGNTIYF. The CDR3 DNA reads TGTGCCAGCAGTTTTGAGGACGGTGGATTCTCTGGAAACACCATATATTTT.

This clonotype appeared many times. As DNA, the CDR3 is TGTGCCAGCAGACCCGCCGGGAACACTGAAGCTTTCTTT. It specifies CASRPAGNTEAFF. This sequence joins TRBV7-2 and TRBJ1-1, with D uncertain. Germline V CDR1 and CDR2: SGHTA, FQGNSA. V lost 6 bases to trimming and J lost 1 base, with 9 bases between them. CDR3 length: 13 amino acids.

The chain has TRBV27 and TRBJ1-3; the D is unclear. The CDR3 extends over 13 amino acids. Trimming took off 5 bases at V and 3 bases at J, with 8 bases between the two ends. Germline assignment: CDR1 MNHEY and CDR2 SMNVEV (reference sequence). CDR3 nucleotides: TGTGCCAGCAGTCCCCTGGGTGGAAACACCATATATTTT. Encoded protein: CASSPLGGNTIYF.

This clonotype occurred a few times. This chain joins TRBV6-5 and TRBJ2-7, with TRBD2 matching over 9 bases. CDR1 and CDR2 from the germline V gene are MNHEY and SVGAGI. V lost 0 bases, J lost 7 bases, and 7 bases stayed unmatched. This CDR3 comprises 15 residues. The CDR3 spells CASSYSAGGRPEQYF. As DNA, the CDR3 is TGTGCCAGCAGTTACTCAGCGGGAGGCCGCCCGGAGCAGTACTTC.

This clonotype was counted a few times. V is TRBV5-4 and J is TRBJ2-7; TRBD1 is a possible D gene (8 bases). CDR3 length: 15 amino acids. V shed 4 bases and J shed 3 bases, with 17 bases lying between them. CDR1 is SGHNT and CDR2 is YYREEE in the germline V gene (reference sequence). The CDR3 nucleotides read TGTGCCAGCAGCCATCAACAGGGGGGGAACTACGAGCAGTACTTC. It specifies CASSHQQGGNYEQYF.

This clonotype has a count of ten or more. The chain has TRBV7-9 and TRBJ1-5; D unresolved. Germline values: CDR1 SEHNR, CDR2 FQNEAQ (reference sequence). The CDR3 spans 17 residues. Deletions cut 0 bases from V and 6 bases from J, with 18 bases between. This chain's CDR3 is CASSLAHGPSRGQPQHF. The DNA of the CDR3 is TGTGCCAGCAGCTTAGCCCACGGCCCGTCCAGAGGTCAGCCCCAGCATTTT.

The sample holds many counts of this clonotype. The CDR3 is CAVGQGNSPLHF. The CDR3 DNA reads TGTGCCGTCGGACAGGGGAATTCACCCCTCCACTTT. The genes are TRBV7-8 and TRBJ1-6; 9 bases are shared with TRBD1. Germline CDR1 reads SGHVS; CDR2 reads FQNEAQ. Trimming took 11 bases from V and 7 from J; bases not matched to a gene: 3. The CDR3 runs 12 residues.